The clone carrying this TCR beta chain was seen only once. The data derive from a study of shared clonotypes between healthy human individuals. Deep was the level at which the assay was run. Produced via immunoSEQ multiplex PCR; TCRdb's table is partial and in-frame only. The sample includes millions of clones, 85% to 95% of them seen just once. The CDR3 spans 13 residues. CDR1 MNHEY and CDR2 SMNVEV come from the germline V gene (reference sequence). The V gene lost 6 bases and the J gene lost 4 bases, with 12 bases spanning the gap. The sequence came from a man aged 18 to 29 in good health. Sequencing used naive CD4+ T cells sorted from blood. Subset of the sample: CD45RA+ positively selected. J is TRBJ1-1 and V is TRBV27; D is perhaps TRBD1 (5 bases). The CDR3 nucleotides are TGTGCCAGCAGCTCGACAGTGAGCACTGAAGCTTTCTTT. This sequence encodes CASSSTVSTEAFF.